The 6 T cell receptor beta chains listed next were all sequenced from one sample in a study of tumor and adjacent non-tumor tissue in lung cancer. Three rounds of nested PCR, following a modified ARM-PCR protocol, produced the TCRbeta library. One entry per CDR3 protein results from TCRdb running MiXCR on the multiplex PCR reads. The sample holds approximately 100,000 distinct CDR3 sequences, approximately 65% seen once. No cell sorting was done before RNA was extracted from the tissue. This non-tumor lung sample came from over 3 cm beyond the tumor edge. The source material was distant non-tumor lung tissue. These receptors originate from a young man with non-small cell lung cancer.

At least ten counts were recorded for this clonotype. The chain carries TRBV12-3 or TRBV12-4 and TRBJ2-7, with 10 bases fitting TRBD1. CDR3 length: 14 residues. V was pared by 6 bases and J by 3 bases, with 5 bases of the junction left unmatched. DNA for the CDR3: TGTGCCAGCAGCCGGGGACAGGGGAGCTACGAGCAGTACTTC. Translating gives CASSRGQGSYEQYF.

This clonotype was found many times. This sequence may be a read error, since a much larger clone differs from it by one base. The chain's CDR3 is CASSPGWDSYNEQFF. The CDR3 DNA sequence: TGTGCCAGCAGCCCAGGGTGGGACAGCTACAATGAGCAGTTCTTC. J is TRBJ2-1 and V is TRBV11-3; 7 nucleotides agree with TRBD1. This CDR3 contains 15 residues. Germline V gene sequence: CDR1 SGHNT, CDR2 YENEEA. V trimming: 5 bases; J trimming: 3 bases; junction bases outside the gene matches: 7.

This clonotype was detected many times. The chain carries TRBV5-6 and TRBJ2-1, with a weak D call TRBD1 (6 bases). V was cut by 4 bases and J by 3 bases, with 14 bases left in between. The CDR3 covers 15 residues. Germline CDR1 SGHDT, CDR2 YYEEEE. The CDR3: CASSSPGHRYNEQFF. Here the CDR3 DNA reads TGTGCCAGCAGCAGCCCGGGACACCGCTACAATGAGCAGTTCTTC. Based on the CDR3 plus reference TRBV5-6 and TRBJ2-1, the full variable domain is DAGVTQSPTHLIKTRGQQVTLRCSPKSGHDTVSWYQQALGQGPQFIFQYYEEEERQRGNFPDRFSGHQFPNYSSELNVNALLLGDSALYLCASSSPGHRYNEQFFGPGTRLTVL.

Note on this clonotype: Given the absence of the conserved phenylalanine or tryptophan at the CDR3 end, a read error is likely. The J gene is TRBJ2-4, the V gene TRBV11-2, with D possibly being TRBD1 or TRBD2 (5 bases each). V gave up 5 bases and J gave up 6 bases, with 14 bases separating them. This CDR3 is built from 14 residues. Germline CDR1 and CDR2: SGHAT and FQNNGV. The CDR3 reads CASSGWDQRNIQYY. In nucleotides, the CDR3 is TGTGCCAGCAGCGGATGGGACCAACGAAACATTCAGTACTAC.

At least ten counts were recorded for this clonotype. The rearrangement links TRBV6-6 to TRBJ2-3, with a possible D match to TRBD1 (5 bases). Between the trimmed V and J ends, which lost 6 bases and 3 bases, there was a span of 10 bases. CDR3 length: 13 residues. Germline CDR1 and CDR2: MNHNY and SVGAGI (reference sequence). CDR3 sequence: CASRAQETDTQYF. DNA of the CDR3: TGTGCCAGCAGGGCACAGGAGACAGATACGCAGTATTTT.

The chain's CDR3 is CASSDLAGGYKVQFF. Written as DNA, the CDR3 is TGTGCCAGCAGTGACCTAGCGGGAGGCTACAAAGTGCAGTTCTTC. The chain recombines TRBV6-1 with TRBJ2-1; 11 positions agree with TRBD2. The CDR3 has 15 amino acids. Germline loops: CDR1 MNHNS, CDR2 SASEGT. The V gene end was trimmed by 3 bases and the J gene end by 12 bases; junction bases not matched to a gene: 10.